Following are 32 T cell receptor beta chains from one sample sequenced in a study of blood T cell repertoires in COVID-19. Clones were read by immunoSEQ multiplex PCR, and TCRdb kept only the in-frame ones, dropping some. The sample lists over 25,000 clones, 70% to 90% occurring once. Source material: peripheral blood. The receptors here all came from an older man with active COVID-19.

The sample holds a few counts of this clone. The V call is TRBV11-3, the J call TRBJ2-3, with 11 nucleotides matching TRBD2. This CDR3 contains 16 residues. CDR1 and CDR2 (germline): SGHNT, YENEEA. The V and J ends lost 5 bases and 2 bases, in that order; junction bases with no gene match: 6. CDR3 residues: CASSPGTSGDTDTQYF. As DNA, the CDR3 is TGTGCCAGCAGCCCCGGGACTAGCGGAGACACAGATACGCAGTATTTT.

The chain uses TRBV28 and TRBJ2-6; tentatively, D is TRBD1 (5 bases). The germline V and J ends were trimmed by 5 bases and 2 bases, with 10 bases remaining between them. The CDR3 sequence is 15 residues long. The V gene's germline CDR1 is MDHEN and CDR2 SYDVKM. The DNA for the CDR3 is TGTGCCAGCAGTAAGGTCAGGGCTGGGGCCAACGTCCTGACTTTC. Its translation: CASSKVRAGANVLTF. Together with reference TRBV28 and TRBJ2-6, the CDR3 gives the full variable domain: DVKVTQSSRYLVKRTGEKVFLECVQDMDHENMFWYRQDPGLGLRLIYFSYDVKMKEKGDIPEGYSVSREKKERFSLILESASTNQTSMYLCASSKVRAGANVLTFGAGSRLTVL.

V is TRBV6-1 and J is TRBJ2-7, with 9 bases matching TRBD1. In germline, CDR1 is MNHNS, CDR2 SASEGT. The CDR3 totals 15 residues. Trimming took 3 bases from V and 5 from J; bases not matched to a gene: 8. The CDR3 nucleotides are TGTGCCAGCAGTGAGGGGACAGGGTTTTCCCACGAGCAGTACTTC. This gives the protein CASSEGTGFSHEQYF.

This clone is medium-sized (0.01 to 0.1%) by share. The genes are TRBV14 and TRBJ1-2; D call uncertain. V was clipped by 0 bases and J by 5 bases, with 19 bases between them. Looked up from germline, CDR1 is SGHDN and CDR2 is FVKESK. This CDR3 is 17 amino acids long. The CDR3 DNA is TGTGCCAGCAGCCAAGACAATATTGCGGCAGCCATTTATGGCTACACCTTC. Its protein is CASSQDNIAAAIYGYTF.

The chain has TRBV27 and TRBJ1-6, with 10 bases that match TRBD1. The CDR3 spans 15 residues. V lost 6 bases to trimming and J lost 7 bases; unmatched junction nucleotides: 6. CDR1 is MNHEY, CDR2 SMNVEV, per germline (reference sequence). The CDR3 is CASRSRQGANSPLHF. The CDR3 DNA follows: TGTGCCAGCAGGAGCAGACAGGGGGCAAATTCACCCCTCCACTTT.

This rearrangement joins TRBV19 to TRBJ2-7, with TRBD2 as a possible D gene (6 bases). Germline lookup yields CDR1 LNHDA and CDR2 SQIVND (reference sequence). The CDR3 covers 12 residues. The ends were cut back, 6 bases at V and 2 bases at J, with 8 bases in the middle. CDR3 residues: CASRGGTYEQYF. DNA for the CDR3: TGTGCCAGTAGGGGCGGGACCTACGAGCAGTACTTC.

The V gene is TRBV24-1, the J gene TRBJ2-3; 7 bases agree with TRBD2. The CDR3 has 15 residues. Looked up from germline, CDR1 is KGHDR and CDR2 is SFDVKD. Trimming at V came to 4 bases and at J to 1 base, leaving 4 bases not matched to a gene. The CDR3 sequence is CATSEPGGGTDTQYF. CDR3 nucleotides: TGTGCCACCAGTGAACCGGGGGGAGGCACAGATACGCAGTATTTT.

This clone was recorded once. The rearrangement uses TRBV7-2 and TRBJ2-7; TRBD2 matches 8 bases. The CDR3 spans 15 residues. Germline CDR1 and CDR2: SGHTA and FQGNSA. J lost 6 bases, V lost 1 base, and 8 bases had no gene match. CDR3 region: CASSLERGGQSEQYF. The CDR3 nucleotides are TGTGCCAGCAGCTTAGAGCGCGGGGGGCAGAGCGAGCAGTACTTC. The full variable domain, rest sourced from reference TRBV7-2 and TRBJ2-7, is GAGVSQSPSNKVTEKGKDVELRCDPISGHTALYWYRQSLGQGLEFLIYFQGNSAPDKSGLPSDRFSAERTGGSVSTLTIQRTQQEDSAVYLCASSLERGGQSEQYFGPGTRLTVT.

As regards this clone: The junction and the germline gene differ at one end; a read error may be behind it. J is TRBJ1-1 and V is TRBV14; possibly TRBD1 for D (6 bases). Germline V gene lookup returns CDR1 SGHDN and CDR2 FVKESK. The CDR3 is 13 amino acids. CDR3 in amino acids: CASSQVRDTEAFF. CDR3 nucleotide sequence: TGTGCCAGCAGCCAAGTTAGGGACACCGAAGCTTTCTTT.

The gene calls are TRBV6-6 and TRBJ1-2, with D maybe TRBD1 (5 bases). The CDR3 consists of 14 residues. V was shortened by 6 bases and J by 1 base, with 12 bases between the two germline ends. In germline, CDR1 is MNHNY, CDR2 SVGAGI (reference sequence). The CDR3 loop reads CASSRGQSNYGYTF. As DNA, the CDR3 is TGTGCCAGCAGCCGAGGACAAAGTAACTATGGCTACACCTTC.

The chain carries TRBV5-1 and TRBJ2-5; D is perhaps TRBD1 (6 bases). CDR3 length equals 16 residues. Germline-derived CDR1 and CDR2 are SGHRS and YFSETQ. V lost 0 bases and J lost 1, with 13 bases in between. This chain's CDR3 is CASSLAVWTAQETQYF. The CDR3, as DNA: TGCGCCAGCAGCTTGGCTGTCTGGACAGCCCAAGAGACCCAGTACTTC.

The chain uses TRBV3-1 (or the pseudogene TRBV3-2) and TRBJ1-2; TRBD1 might be the D (5 bases). Germline V lookup: CDR1 LGHDT, CDR2 YNNKEL (reference sequence). V was clipped by 6 bases and J by 5 bases, with 13 bases between them. CDR3 length: 13 amino acids. For the CDR3, the DNA is TGTGCCAGCAGGTTTGGGGGGGAATATGGCTACACCTTC. Translation: CASRFGGEYGYTF.

The V and J genes are TRBV15 and TRBJ2-6; perhaps TRBD1 as D (6 bases). V gave up 2 bases and J gave up 0 bases, with 17 bases separating them. The CDR3 sequence is 19 residues long. Germline V gene sequence: CDR1 LNHNV, CDR2 YYDKDF (reference sequence). The CDR3 spells CATSRFPGQALSGANVLTF. The CDR3 DNA sequence: TGTGCCACCAGCAGATTTCCGGGACAAGCACTCTCTGGGGCCAACGTCCTGACTTTC.

Of note for this clone: Additional DNA sequences in this sample encode the identical CDR3. The rearrangement joins TRBV9 to TRBJ2-3, with D hard to call. Trimming shortened V by 3 bases and J by 2 bases, and 7 bases separated the two germline ends. The CDR3 loop spans 13 amino acids. Germline CDR1 SGDLS, CDR2 YYNGEE. CDR3 sequence: CASSASVTDTQYF. As DNA, the CDR3 is TGTGCCAGCAGCGCCTCTGTCACAGATACGCAGTATTTT.

The genes are TRBV5-5 and TRBJ1-3; no firm D call. In germline, CDR1 is SGHKS, CDR2 YYEKEE (reference sequence). V gave up 4 bases and J gave up 4 bases, with 18 bases separating them. This CDR3 is 16 amino acids long. For the CDR3, the DNA is TGTGCCAGCAGCCGATACCCGTGGGCAGCCGGAAACACCATATATTTT. It encodes CASSRYPWAAGNTIYF. The entire variable domain, with the rest obtained from reference TRBV5-5 and TRBJ1-3, is as follows: DAGVTQSPTHLIKTRGQQVTLRCSPISGHKSVSWYQQVLGQGPQFIFQYYEKEERGRGNFPDRFSARQFPNYSSELNVNALLLGDSALYLCASSRYPWAAGNTIYFGEGSWLTVV.

This chain's CDR3 is CSARTGPDTQYF. CDR3 nucleotide sequence: TGCAGCGCCCGGACAGGACCAGATACGCAGTATTTT. The rearrangement links TRBV29-1 to TRBJ2-3; 7 bases map to TRBD1. In germline, CDR1 is SQVTM, CDR2 ANQGSEA. The trim removed 7 bases at V and 4 bases at J, leaving 5 bases unmatched. CDR3 length equals 12 residues.

The genes are TRBV19 and TRBJ1-2; 9 bases are a match to TRBD1. V dropped 4 bases and J dropped 2; count of bases not matched to a gene: 5. From germline, CDR1 is LNHDA and CDR2 SQIVND (reference sequence). This CDR3 has 15 residues. CDR3 nucleotide sequence: TGTGCCAGTAGTAGCTTCGGGACAGGGAACTATGGCTACACCTTC. This encodes CASSSFGTGNYGYTF.

The CDR3 nucleotides are TGTGCCAGCAGTTACGAAGCGGGGGGCCGCTCTTTCCGAGCAGATACGCAGTATTTT. Translation: CASSYEAGGRSFRADTQYF. The rearrangement uses TRBV6-2 or TRBV6-3 and TRBJ2-3, with TRBD2 matching 9 bases. CDR1 is MNHEY, CDR2 SVGEGT, per germline. CDR3 length equals 19 residues. V lost 2 bases and J lost 4; bases outside the gene matches: 16.

V gene TRBV4-1 combines with J gene TRBJ2-7; D call uncertain. Germline CDR1 and CDR2: MGHRA and YSYEKL. The CDR3 runs to 14 residues. V lost 0 bases and J 1 base, leaving 7 bases between the germline ends. The chain's CDR3 is CASSQDSPSYEQYF. The CDR3, as DNA: TGCGCCAGCAGCCAAGATTCTCCGTCCTACGAGCAGTACTTC.

This chain connects TRBV28 to TRBJ2-6; D is unclear. The CDR3 has 16 amino acids. V shed 3 bases and J shed 1 base, with 10 bases lying between them. Germline values: CDR1 MDHEN, CDR2 SYDVKM. In DNA, the CDR3 is TGTGCCAGCAGTTTCATGACCGGGTCTGGGGCCAACGTCCTGACTTTC. Translation: CASSFMTGSGANVLTF.

The chain is built from TRBV7-8 and TRBJ2-5; 8 nucleotides line up with TRBD2. CDR1 SGHVS and CDR2 FQNEAQ come from the germline V gene. The CDR3 is made up of 20 amino acids. V lost 1 base and J lost 0; bases outside the gene matches: 16. In nucleotides, the CDR3 is TGTGCCAGCAGCTTAGATCCATTAGCGGGGCCGTCGTGGTACCAAGAGACCCAGTACTTC. This codes for CASSLDPLAGPSWYQETQYF.

This clone was recorded only once. The V and J genes are TRBV3-1 (or the pseudogene TRBV3-2) and TRBJ1-3; 7 nucleotides match TRBD1. Germline CDR1 is LGHDT and CDR2 is YNNKEL (reference sequence). There are 15 residues in the CDR3. With V trimmed by 0 bases and J by 4 bases, 3 bases remained unmatched. CDR3: CASSQDPDRGNTIYF. The CDR3 nucleotides read TGTGCCAGCAGCCAAGATCCGGACAGGGGAAACACCATATATTTT.

The chain carries TRBV5-6 and TRBJ2-2; the match to TRBD2 covers 7 bases. This CDR3 has 17 amino acids. Germline lookup yields CDR1 SGHDT and CDR2 YYEEEE. V was clipped by 0 bases and J by 1 base; unmatched bases: 6. Here the CDR3 DNA reads TGTGCCAGCAGCTTGGTAACGGGGGGAAGGAACACCGGGGAGCTGTTTTTT. Its translation is CASSLVTGGRNTGELFF.

The CDR3 DNA reads as TGCAGCGGGAGAGTCCCCCAGGGGCGTCTCCCCACTGAAGCTTTCTTT. It is translated as CSGRVPQGRLPTEAFF. This chain uses TRBV29-1 with TRBJ1-1, with a tentative D call TRBD1 (6 bases). Germline-derived CDR1 and CDR2 are SQVTM and ANQGSEA. The CDR3 spans 16 residues. V dropped 7 bases and J dropped 4 bases, with 25 bases sitting between them.

This clone was seen only once. V is TRBV28 and J is TRBJ2-5; TRBD2 matches at 7 bases. Germline CDR1 is MDHEN and CDR2 is SYDVKM. This CDR3 has 13 residues. V shed 6 bases, J shed 4 bases, and the junction held 5 bases outside the gene matches. The CDR3 reads CASRSGVGETQYF. The DNA for the CDR3 is TGTGCCAGCAGAAGCGGGGTCGGAGAGACCCAGTACTTC.

The chain has TRBV20-1 and TRBJ1-4, with D perhaps matching TRBD1 (6 bases). V was shortened by 3 bases and J by 0 bases, with 8 bases between the two germline ends. Germline V gene lookup returns CDR1 DFQATT and CDR2 SNEGSKA (reference sequence). The CDR3 consists of 14 residues. The DNA for the CDR3 is TGCAGTGCTAGTCCAGGGGCAACTAATGAAAAACTGTTTTTT. This gives the protein CSASPGATNEKLFF.

The rearrangement uses TRBV18 and TRBJ1-2, with TRBD1 as a possible D gene (6 bases). V gave up 2 bases and J gave up 2 bases, with 9 bases separating them. This CDR3 contains 14 residues. The germline gives CDR1 KGHSH, CDR2 LQKENI. Written as DNA, the CDR3 is TGTGCCAGCTCACCATCCCAGGGGAACTATGGCTACACCTTC. Its translation: CASSPSQGNYGYTF.

The chain has TRBV3-1 (or the pseudogene TRBV3-2) and TRBJ2-7, with a possible D match to TRBD2 (7 bases). Germline V lookup: CDR1 LGHDT, CDR2 YNNKEL (reference sequence). V lost 4 bases, J lost 0 bases, and 16 bases lay in between. The CDR3 has 16 residues. In DNA form, the CDR3 reads TGTGCCAGCAGCCTCCGGGGGGCCAAGACCTCCTACGAGCAGTACTTC. Encoded protein: CASSLRGAKTSYEQYF.

V usage is TRBV7-3 and J usage is TRBJ2-2, with TRBD2 matching over 15 bases. Germline values: CDR1 SGHTA, CDR2 FQGTGA. The CDR3 runs 19 residues. Unmatched junction bases numbered 12, after V lost 7 bases and J lost 3 bases. This CDR3 is CASTPWRRTSGGDTGELFF. In DNA form, the CDR3 reads TGTGCCAGCACCCCTTGGCGGCGGACTAGCGGGGGGGACACCGGGGAGCTGTTTTTT. Using reference TRBV7-3 and TRBJ2-2 for the parts outside the CDR3, the full variable domain is GAGVSQTPSNKVTEKGKYVELRCDPISGHTALYWYRQSLGQGPEFLIYFQGTGAADDSGLPNDRFFAVRPEGSVSTLKIQRTERGDSAVYLCASTPWRRTSGGDTGELFFGEGSRLTVL.

This chain joins TRBV27 and TRBJ1-1, with 10 positions matching TRBD1. The J segment lost 4 bases and the V segment lost 0 bases, leaving 8 bases of the junction unmatched. The germline V gene encodes CDR1 MNHEY and CDR2 SMNVEV (reference sequence). The CDR3 is 17 residues long. The CDR3: CASSLSAGQGWATEAFF. The CDR3 coding sequence is TGTGCCAGCAGTTTATCTGCGGGACAGGGGTGGGCCACTGAAGCTTTCTTT.

This sequence joins TRBV4-1 and TRBJ1-2; no reliable D call. The CDR3 runs 15 residues. Germline-derived CDR1 and CDR2 are MGHRA and YSYEKL. Trimming removed 4 bases from V and 5 bases from J, with 17 bases in between. CDR3: CASSRSGDLTYGYTF. The CDR3 DNA sequence: TGCGCCAGCAGCCGGAGCGGGGATCTGACATATGGCTACACCTTC.

The V gene is TRBV24-1, the J gene TRBJ2-2; 8 bases line up with TRBD1. This CDR3 region has 16 residues. The V segment lost 1 base and the J segment 6 bases; nucleotides outside the gene matches: 6. Germline V lookup: CDR1 KGHDR, CDR2 SFDVKD. This CDR3 is CATSDFGQGAPGELFF. CDR3 nucleotides: TGTGCCACCAGTGATTTTGGGCAGGGGGCGCCCGGGGAGCTGTTTTTT.